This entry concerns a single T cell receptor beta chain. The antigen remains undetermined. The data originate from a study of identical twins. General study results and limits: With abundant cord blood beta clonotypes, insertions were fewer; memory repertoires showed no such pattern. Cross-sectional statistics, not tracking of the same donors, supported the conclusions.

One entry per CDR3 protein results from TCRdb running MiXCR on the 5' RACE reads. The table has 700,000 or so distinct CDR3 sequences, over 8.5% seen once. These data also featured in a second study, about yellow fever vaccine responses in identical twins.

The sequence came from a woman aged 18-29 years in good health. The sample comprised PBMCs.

The CDR3, as DNA: TGCAGTGCTAGAGTGTGGGGGGGCTGGACTAATGAAAAACTGTTTTTT. It is translated as CSARVWGGWTNEKLFF. The chain has TRBV20-1 and TRBJ1-4; D may be TRBD1 (6 bases). CDR3 length: 16 amino acids. From germline, CDR1 is DFQATT and CDR2 SNEGSKA (reference sequence). Trimming took off 1 base at V and 2 bases at J, with 14 bases between the two ends.